The following is a T cell receptor beta chain sequence with its context. The antigen it binds to is not known. No much larger clone exists at a distance of one base, and base qualities are not known. Taken from the germline V gene, the CDR1 and CDR2 loops are SNHLY and FYNNEI. V is cut by 5 bases and J by 1 base, and the space between the germline ends is 14 bases. The CDR3 goes from the cysteine to the phenylalanine over 15 residues. Only the CDR3 part of the read is kept: 45 bases, read in frame from the first base. This record comes from a study of T cell responses to AZD1222 COVID-19 vaccine listed by TCRdb under 2021. About the full investigation: AZD1222 recipients with second doses at about 4 weeks or about 12 weeks were pooled, because spike-specific TCR depth and breadth did not differ between schedules. A total of 230 to 250 trial participants underwent TCR sequencing, of whom 207 had received two doses of AZD1222 and 26 had received two doses of the MenACWY control vaccine. Trial participants were enrolled by age into subgroups of 18-55, 56-69 and 70-plus years, and about 150, 27 and 61 TCR-sequenced participants, respectively, were included in these subgroups. Study-level results and caveats: In the small 56-69-year group, the increase in depth fell short of significance, most likely because of low power. CD4 TCRs associated with the vaccine covered the entire spike protein, and the dominant responses were in regions 160-218 and 743-854. Epitopes outside the regions mutated in the B.1.351 and B.1.1.7 variants were reportedly recognized by nearly half of the unique spike-specific TCRs. Conclusions about previously exposed vaccinees are limited, since just five or six AZD1222 recipients were seropositive for SARS-CoV-2 at baseline. No day 14 peak-response samples were available, so repertoires were characterized only after the peak T cell response. Most participants were white British and females outnumbered males, and the authors suggested that clonal diversity may have been underestimated. Spike-specific TCR breadth and depth rose significantly after two AZD1222 doses compared with day 0 and with MenACWY recipients.

The sample's time point label, in plain terms: baseline before first vaccination. Vaccinee samples were obtained from the UK trials COV001 and COV002, which included a single-blind randomized controlled phase 2/3 trial of AZD1222 (ChAdOx1 nCoV-19) in healthy adults. Trial participant PBMC samples were collected at day 0 and day 28 after the second dose for TCRbeta chain sequencing. The CDR3 regions of human TCRbeta chains were subjected to immunosequencing. Under the source paper's analysis protocol: Repertoire TCRs were matched against a reference library of SARS-CoV-2-specific TCRs generated with the MIRA antigen-specificity platform. Breadth was defined as the fraction of unique TCRs that were SARS-CoV-2-associated, and depth was defined as the fraction of total T cells that were SARS-CoV-2-associated. Using the MIRA data, every spike-specific TCR was mapped to the spike region that the TCR reacted to and assigned to either a CD4 or a CD8 class. Log10-transformed breadth and depth values were compared by one-way ANOVA with Sidak's multiple comparisons tests. TCRdb took this table from immuneACCESS and kept in-frame rearrangements with V and J called. Such tables lack part of the clones; where checked against another copy, unresolved V genes explain under half of the gap, and the rest is unexplained. The V and J calls and clone size are taken from that table; D and trimming were inferred from the DNA. Present in this sample are 150,000 to 200,000 clones, approximately 92% of which were seen just once. The leading ten clones occupy under 11% of the sample.

Sequences were derived from peripheral blood, sampled on day 0 of AZD1222 vaccination. Recombination joined TRBV2 with TRBJ1-1; the D segment cannot be called with confidence. The clonotype was recovered from an adult in good health. The CDR3 reads CASSWTGGQNTEAFF. The DNA sequence reads TGTGCCAGCAGTTGGACGGGAGGCCAGAACACTGAAGCTTTCTTT. Supplemented by the reference TRBV2 and TRBJ1-1 proteins around the CDR3, the complete variable domain is EPEVTQTPSHQVTQMGQEVILRCVPISNHLYFYWYRQILGQKVEFLVSFYNNEISEKSEIFDDQFSVERPDGSNFTLKIRSTKLEDSAMYFCASSWTGGQNTEAFFGQGTRLTVV.